The rows below give T cell receptor beta chains drawn from one sample of a study of blood T cell repertoires in COVID-19. Using immunoSEQ multiplex PCR, the repertoire was profiled, and TCRdb retains in-frame clones only, with some absent. The sample yields around 160,000 clones, more than 80% seen once. The sample comprised peripheral blood. These receptors were collected from a human donor with acute or convalescent COVID-19. The donor label of this sample is uncertain. Both conserved end residues are part of each CDR3. The D gene is left open where the match is weak. Expanded clones get a size class; other rows say once, few or many, or leave the size out.

D: .
J: TRBJ1-1
size: .
V: TRBV30
CDR3: CAWSVAGSEAFF
DNA: TGTGCCTGGAGTGTAGCGGGCTCTGAAGCTTTCTTT

D: TRBD2
J: TRBJ2-4
size: .
V: TRBV24-1
CDR3: CATSDSGEGRDIQYF
DNA: TGTGCCACCAGTGACTCCGGAGAGGGGAGGGACATTCAGTACTTC

D: .
J: TRBJ2-4
size: .
V: TRBV5-6
CDR3: CASSMASYIAKNIQYF
DNA: TGTGCCAGCAGCATGGCAAGTTACATAGCCAAAAACATTCAGTACTTC

D: .
J: TRBJ1-6
size: .
V: TRBV6-1
CDR3: CASSEEWGHYNSPLHF
DNA: TGTGCCAGCAGTGAGGAGTGGGGACACTATAATTCACCCCTCCACTTT

D: .
J: TRBJ1-1
size: .
V: TRBV30
CDR3: CAWSTRGEAFF
DNA: TGTGCCTGGAGTACCCGGGGGGAAGCTTTCTTT

D: .
J: TRBJ1-1
size: once
V: TRBV5-1
CDR3: CASSLRPEDTEAFF
DNA: TGCGCCAGCAGCTTGCGACCTGAGGACACTGAAGCTTTCTTT

D: TRBD1
J: TRBJ2-6
size: few
V: TRBV6-5
CDR3: CASSSTGVGANVLTF
DNA: TGTGCCAGCAGTTCGACAGGGGTCGGGGCCAACGTCCTGACTTTC

D: .
J: TRBJ1-1
size: .
V: TRBV18
CDR3: CASSPQEGMNTEAFF
DNA: TGTGCCAGCTCACCACAAGAGGGCATGAACACTGAAGCTTTCTTT

D: .
J: TRBJ1-1
size: .
V: TRBV6-5
CDR3: CASRGQGFPNTEAFF
DNA: TGTGCCAGCAGGGGTCAGGGTTTTCCGAACACTGAAGCTTTCTTT

D: TRBD1
J: TRBJ1-5
size: .
V: TRBV19
CDR3: CASSIRGQGGQPQHF
DNA: TGTGCCAGTAGTATTCGAGGACAGGGAGGTCAGCCCCAGCATTTT

D: TRBD2
J: TRBJ2-5
size: many
V: TRBV29-1
CDR3: CSDETSGGAGETQYF
DNA: TGCAGCGACGAAACTAGCGGGGGGGCCGGAGAGACCCAGTACTTC

D: .
J: TRBJ2-7
size: .
V: TRBV7-9
CDR3: CASSFFGSYEQYF
DNA: TGTGCCAGCAGCTTCTTCGGCTCCTACGAGCAGTACTTC

D: TRBD1
J: TRBJ1-2
size: .
V: TRBV3-1/TRBV3-2
CDR3: CASSPGTGGADYGYTF
DNA: TGTGCCAGCAGCCCCGGAACAGGGGGAGCTGACTATGGCTACACCTTC

D: .
J: TRBJ1-1
size: .
V: TRBV6-6
CDR3: CASTLSAGVTEAFF
DNA: TGTGCCAGCACCCTCTCAGCAGGGGTCACTGAAGCTTTCTTT

D: TRBD1
J: TRBJ1-2
size: .
V: TRBV6-5
CDR3: CASSPSTGPNYGYTF
DNA: TGTGCCAGCAGTCCTTCGACAGGGCCTAACTATGGCTACACCTTC

D: .
J: TRBJ2-4
size: .
V: TRBV5-5
CDR3: CASSLTANIQYF
DNA: TGTGCCAGCAGCTTGACTGCCAACATTCAGTACTTC